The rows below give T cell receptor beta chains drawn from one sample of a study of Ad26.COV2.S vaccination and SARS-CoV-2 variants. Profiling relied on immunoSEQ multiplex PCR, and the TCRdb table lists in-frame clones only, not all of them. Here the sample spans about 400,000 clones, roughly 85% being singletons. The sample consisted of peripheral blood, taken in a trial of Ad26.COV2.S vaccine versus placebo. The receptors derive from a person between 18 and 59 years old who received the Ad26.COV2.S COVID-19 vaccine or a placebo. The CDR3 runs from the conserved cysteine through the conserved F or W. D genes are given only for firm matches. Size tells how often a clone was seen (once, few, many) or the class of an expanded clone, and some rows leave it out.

CASSHGTGGENIQYF TGCGCCAGCAGCCATGGGACAGGCGGGGAAAACATTCAGTACTTC NA TRBV4-3 TRBD1 15 TRBJ2-4
CASSPGQGSRDTQYF TGTGCCAGCTCACCGGGACAGGGTTCTAGAGATACGCAGTATTTT NA TRBV18 TRBD1 15 TRBJ2-3
CASSIVQGPNQPQHF TGTGCCAGTAGTATAGTGCAGGGCCCCAATCAGCCCCAGCATTTT NA TRBV19 NA 15 TRBJ1-5
CASSLSGTIGNTEAFF TGCGCCAGCAGCCTTTCCGGGACAATCGGGAACACTGAAGCTTTCTTT NA TRBV4-1 NA 16 TRBJ1-1
CATSDSRGQFYGYTF TGTGCCACCAGTGATAGCAGGGGGCAATTCTATGGCTACACCTTC NA TRBV24-1 TRBD1 15 TRBJ1-2
CASSSRTSGGLSGANVLTF TGTGCCAGCAGTTCTCGGACTAGCGGGGGGCTCTCTGGGGCCAACGTCCTGACTTTC NA TRBV7-2 TRBD2 19 TRBJ2-6
CASAAQNSGNTIYF TGTGCCAGCGCCGCACAGAACTCTGGAAACACCATATATTTT NA TRBV7-9 NA 14 TRBJ1-3
CASSLVILASGGSGELFF TGTGCCAGCAGTTTAGTTATATTGGCTAGCGGGGGTTCCGGGGAGCTGTTTTTT NA TRBV27 TRBD2 18 TRBJ2-2
CASSLAVWNTEAFF TGTGCCAGCAGCTTAGCGGTGTGGAACACTGAAGCTTTCTTT few TRBV7-6 NA 14 TRBJ1-1
CASSYLAGENQPQHF TGTGCCAGCAGTTACCTGGCGGGGGAGAATCAGCCCCAGCATTTT NA TRBV6-5 NA 15 TRBJ1-5
CASSVLTSELAGADTQYF TGTGCCAGCAGCGTCCTTACCTCCGAACTAGCGGGAGCAGATACGCAGTATTTT few TRBV9 TRBD2 18 TRBJ2-3
CASSLGTSGETQYF TGTGCCAGCAGCCTCGGGACTAGCGGGGAGACCCAGTACTTC NA TRBV2 TRBD2 14 TRBJ2-5
CASSQDWQGGEKLFF TGTGCCAGCAGCCAAGATTGGCAGGGAGGGGAAAAACTGTTTTTT NA TRBV3-1/TRBV3-2 NA 15 TRBJ1-4
CATSRRRVVDTEAFF TGTGCCACCAGCAGGCGGAGGGTAGTTGACACTGAAGCTTTCTTT NA TRBV15 NA 15 TRBJ1-1
CASGRDRGEPQHF TGTGCCAGCGGGCGGGACAGGGGGGAGCCCCAGCATTTT NA TRBV6-5 TRBD1 13 TRBJ1-5
CASSYGESATGELFF TGTGCCAGCAGTTACGGGGAATCGGCGACCGGGGAGCTGTTTTTT NA TRBV6-5 NA 15 TRBJ2-2
CASSLWTGVNYGYTF TGTGCCAGCAGCCTTTGGACAGGCGTGAACTATGGCTACACCTTC NA TRBV5-5 TRBD1 15 TRBJ1-2
CASSASVSQYNEQFF TGCGCCAGCAGCGCGTCAGTGAGCCAGTACAATGAGCAGTTCTTC NA TRBV5-1 NA 15 TRBJ2-1
CASGYQGGYGYTF TGTGCCAGCGGATATCAGGGCGGGTATGGCTACACCTTC once TRBV11-3 NA 13 TRBJ1-2
CASSKTGFGEQYF TGTGCCAGCAGCAAGACAGGATTCGGCGAGCAGTACTTC NA TRBV12-3/TRBV12-4 NA 13 TRBJ2-7
CASGEAGRVPYEQFF TGTGCCAGCGGGGAGGCGGGAAGGGTACCCTATGAGCAGTTCTTC NA TRBV6-5 NA 15 TRBJ2-1
CASSYLGPQGVEQFF TGTGCCAGCAGTTACCTGGGGCCTCAAGGGGTTGAGCAGTTCTTC NA TRBV6-6 NA 15 TRBJ2-1
CASSAGREANTEAFF TGTGCCAGCAGCGCTGGGAGGGAGGCGAACACTGAAGCTTTCTTT NA TRBV9 NA 15 TRBJ1-1
CASSPQSSGGAYEQYF TGTGCCAGCTCACCACAATCTAGCGGGGGGGCTTACGAGCAGTACTTC NA TRBV18 TRBD2 16 TRBJ2-7
CASSLRGGDFREQYF TGTGCCAGCAGCTTACGAGGGGGCGATTTCCGCGAGCAGTACTTC NA TRBV7-3 TRBD1 15 TRBJ2-7
CASSPGAYGYTF TGTGCCAGCAGCCCCGGGGCTTATGGCTACACCTTC few TRBV3-1/TRBV3-2 NA 12 TRBJ1-2
CASSLFTGVSTDTQYF TGCGCCAGCAGCTTGTTTACCGGGGTGAGCACAGATACGCAGTATTTT NA TRBV5-1 NA 16 TRBJ2-3
CASSHHHYIGRRDGGPTNEKLFF TGTGCCAGCAGCCACCACCACTACATAGGACGTCGCGACGGGGGACCAACTAATGAAAAACTGTTTTTT once TRBV7-8 NA 23 TRBJ1-4
CASSLFSPGEQYF TGTGCCAGCAGTTTATTCTCCCCGGGGGAGCAGTACTTC once TRBV28 NA 13 TRBJ2-7
CASSLLGGEAFF TGTGCCAGCAGTTTGTTGGGCGGCGAAGCTTTCTTT NA TRBV12-3/TRBV12-4 NA 12 TRBJ1-1
CASSGAGFYEQYF TGTGCCAGCAGCGGCGCAGGTTTCTACGAGCAGTACTTC NA TRBV5-4 NA 13 TRBJ2-7
CATSSSLSEKETQYF TGTGCCACCAGCTCCTCCCTTAGCGAGAAGGAGACCCAGTACTTC NA TRBV24-1 NA 15 TRBJ2-5
CSVRPVGQLNTEAFF TGCAGCGTTCGTCCGGTGGGGCAGCTGAACACTGAAGCTTTCTTT NA TRBV29-1 NA 15 TRBJ1-1
CASSKRGPSYEQYF TGTGCCAGCAGCAAGCGCGGGCCCTCCTACGAGCAGTACTTC NA TRBV7-2 NA 14 TRBJ2-7
CASSPSGGINEQFF TGTGCCAGCAGCCCCAGCGGGGGGATCAATGAGCAGTTCTTC NA TRBV13 TRBD2 14 TRBJ2-1
CASSPRGERSPLHF TGTGCCAGCTCACCTCGGGGGGAGCGCTCACCCCTCCACTTT NA TRBV18 NA 14 TRBJ1-6
CASTQTGDTEAFF TGTGCCAGTACCCAGACAGGGGACACTGAAGCTTTCTTT NA TRBV19 TRBD1 13 TRBJ1-1
CASRADRLLLSGANVLTF TGTGCCAGCAGAGCCGACAGACTTCTTCTCTCTGGGGCCAACGTCCTGACTTTC NA TRBV11-3 NA 18 TRBJ2-6
CASSYYGSYGYTF TGCGCCAGCAGCTACTATGGGTCCTATGGCTACACCTTC NA TRBV5-1 NA 13 TRBJ1-2
CASSFTGTDTQYF TGTGCCAGCAGCTTCACCGGCACAGATACGCAGTATTTT once TRBV6-2/TRBV6-3 NA 13 TRBJ2-3
CATSRAVYSTDTQYF TGTGCCACCAGCAGAGCGGTATATAGCACAGATACGCAGTATTTT NA TRBV15 NA 15 TRBJ2-3
CASSLQGGDAEAFF TGTGCCAGCAGCTTACAGGGCGGGGACGCTGAAGCTTTCTTT NA TRBV5-4 NA 14 TRBJ1-1
CASERGGGPNTGELFF TGCGCCAGCGAAAGGGGAGGGGGGCCGAACACCGGGGAGCTGTTTTTT NA TRBV5-1 NA 16 TRBJ2-2
CASSGGWIAGPRETQYF TGTGCCAGCAGCGGTGGTTGGATAGCGGGGCCGCGGGAGACCCAGTACTTC NA TRBV9 TRBD2 17 TRBJ2-5
CASSLGSALNTEAFF TGCGCCAGCAGCTTGGGTTCAGCGCTGAACACTGAAGCTTTCTTT NA TRBV5-1 NA 15 TRBJ1-1
CASSHKGHSDPNTEAFF TGTGCCAGCAGTCATAAAGGTCACTCAGACCCCAACACTGAAGCTTTCTTT NA TRBV2 NA 17 TRBJ1-1
CASSLTSGGVNEQFF TGTGCCAGCAGCCTAACTAGCGGGGGGGTGAATGAGCAGTTCTTC once TRBV7-9 TRBD2 15 TRBJ2-1
CASSEGTGDNYGYTF TGTGCCAGCAGCGAAGGGACAGGGGATAACTATGGCTACACCTTC NA TRBV5-4 TRBD1 15 TRBJ1-2
CASSIRTGQVRETQYF TGTGCCAGTAGTATCCGGACAGGTCAGGTGCGAGAGACCCAGTACTTC NA TRBV19 TRBD1 16 TRBJ2-5
CASSVGGRPNTEAFF TGTGCCAGCAGCGTAGGTGGCAGGCCGAACACTGAAGCTTTCTTT NA TRBV9 NA 15 TRBJ1-1
CASSLLAGGGNEQFF TGTGCCAGCAGTTTGCTAGCGGGAGGAGGAAATGAGCAGTTCTTC NA TRBV6-5 TRBD2 15 TRBJ2-1
CASSLLGRNEQFF TGTGCCAGCAGCCTACTAGGAAGGAATGAGCAGTTCTTC NA TRBV7-3 NA 13 TRBJ2-1
CSARRTAEAFF TGCAGTGCTAGGCGGACGGCTGAAGCTTTCTTT NA TRBV20-1 NA 11 TRBJ1-1